This TCR beta chain appears in the sequencing data of a study of blood T cell repertoires in COVID-19. Across the whole study: The study drew acute and convalescent COVID-19 samples from the United States, Italy and Spain. T cells, B-cell-depleted T cells, or PBMCs supplied cDNA or gDNA.

How the authors handled the data: Amplification with reference gene primers provided the estimates of nucleated cell counts. TCRdb's table, derived via immunoSEQ multiplex PCR, lists solely in-frame clones and lacks some. Clone size and V and J calls were adopted from that table, with D and trimming inferred from the DNA. The sample lists 250,000 to 300,000 clones, 86% seen once, with roughly 1.8% in the top ten. Sequencing was carried out using peripheral blood. This clonotype originated in a man aged 25 to 40 with active or convalescent COVID-19.

CDR3 region: CASSFGRETGYTF. The DNA for the CDR3 is TGTGCCAGCAGCTTTGGGAGGGAAACTGGCTACACCTTC. The genes are TRBV5-6 and TRBJ1-2; D gene uncertain. The CDR3 is 13 residues long. CDR1 is SGHDT and CDR2 is YYEEEE in the germline V gene. The germline V and J ends were trimmed by 2 bases and 7 bases, with 12 bases remaining between them. Filled out from reference TRBV5-6 and TRBJ1-2, the complete variable domain reads DAGVTQSPTHLIKTRGQQVTLRCSPKSGHDTVSWYQQALGQGPQFIFQYYEEEERQRGNFPDRFSGHQFPNYSSELNVNALLLGDSALYLCASSFGRETGYTFGSGTRLTVV.